The following is a TCR beta chain sequence with its context. Trimming pared 5 bases from V and 14 bases from J, leaving 19 bases between. The CDR3 has 14 amino acids. Germline CDR1 SGHTA, CDR2 FQGNSA. These data originate in a study of technical replicates of blood from a few donors. Produced via immunoSEQ multiplex PCR; TCRdb's table is partial and in-frame only. The sample has about 60,000 clones, approximately 87% seen once. The chain links TRBV7-2 to TRBJ1-6; D is undetermined. Material for sequencing was PBMCs. The receptor was isolated from a human donor in good health. Some clones in this sample may be carry-over from other donors' samples. CDR3 sequence: CASSPYIGPDSLHF. The CDR3 DNA is TGTGCCAGCAGCCCATATATTGGCCCTGACTCCCTCCACTTT.